The 10 T cell receptor beta chains below all came from one sample that was sequenced in a study of blood T cell repertoires in COVID-19 (TCRdb year 2020). The library came from the immunoSEQ multiplex PCR assay. The immuneACCESS repertoire file appears here via TCRdb, limited to in-frame rearrangements. These files lack a portion of the clones; in checked studies, under half of the deficit traces to unresolved V genes, and the cause of the others is not known. The sample has over 90,000 clones on record, about 88% of them singletons. The ten largest clones take up more than 1.5% of the sample. Specimen: peripheral blood. The receptor set was obtained from an elderly man with acute or convalescent COVID-19.

This chain's CDR3 is CATSREGQGSHEQYF. CDR3 nucleotides: TGTGCCACCAGCAGAGAAGGACAGGGGTCCCACGAGCAGTACTTC. The chain uses TRBV15 and TRBJ2-7, with TRBD1 identical over 9 bases. V trimming: 0 bases; J trimming: 5 bases; junction bases outside the gene matches: 5. The CDR3 has 15 amino acids. CDR1 LNHNV and CDR2 YYDKDF come from the germline V gene (reference sequence).

The chain employs TRBV28 and TRBJ2-5; D is possibly TRBD2 (7 bases). Germline V lookup: CDR1 MDHEN, CDR2 SYDVKM. The CDR3 is 13 residues long. Trimming removed 6 bases from V and 2 bases from J, with 10 bases in between. This CDR3 is CASSRGAQETQYF. The CDR3 region has the DNA TGTGCCAGCAGCCGGGGGGCTCAAGAGACCCAGTACTTC.

Concerning this clone: Compared with germline, one end of the junction differs, possibly owing to a read error. The chain uses TRBV7-2 and TRBJ2-7, with D perhaps matching TRBD1 (6 bases). Germline values: CDR1 SGHTA, CDR2 FQGNSA. This CDR3 has 14 amino acids. The chain's CDR3 is CASSRGTSVYEQYF. The CDR3 DNA sequence: TGTGCTAGCAGCAGGGGAACATCCGTCTACGAGCAGTACTTC.

This clone occurred once. The chain carries TRBV19 and TRBJ2-5; tentative D call: TRBD2 (5 bases). V lost 3 bases, J lost 7 bases, and 12 bases lay in between. Germline V gene sequence: CDR1 LNHDA, CDR2 SQIVND (reference sequence). The CDR3 sequence is 13 residues long. CDR3 bases: TGTGCCAGTAGTATTAGCGATCTGGGGACCCAGTACTTC. Translated: CASSISDLGTQYF.

J is TRBJ1-4 and V is TRBV5-4, with D hard to call. The V and J ends lost 4 bases and 0 bases respectively, with 7 bases between them. CDR3 length equals 14 residues. Per germline, CDR1 SGHNT and CDR2 YYREEE (reference sequence). The chain's CDR3 is CASSTVATNEKLFF. CDR3 coding DNA: TGTGCCAGCAGCACTGTTGCAACTAATGAAAAACTGTTTTTT.

The chain recombines TRBV13 with TRBJ1-2; no firm D call. CDR3 length equals 15 residues. CDR1 PRHDT and CDR2 FYEKMQ come from the germline V gene (reference sequence). The V end lost 5 bases, the J end lost 0 bases, and 13 bases lay between the germline ends. The CDR3: CASSLSALTNYGYTF. CDR3 DNA: TGTGCCAGCAGCCTTTCCGCGCTCACTAACTATGGCTACACCTTC.

This rearrangement joins TRBV27 to TRBJ1-5; 9 bases map to TRBD1. Losses at the gene ends were 5 bases for V and 2 bases for J; bases not matched to a gene: 4. Germline V gene lookup returns CDR1 MNHEY and CDR2 SMNVEV (reference sequence). The CDR3 consists of 15 residues. The DNA for the CDR3 is TGTGCCAGCAGTCGGACAGGGGCGGGCAATCAGCCCCAGCATTTT. This encodes CASSRTGAGNQPQHF.

V is TRBV5-1 and J is TRBJ2-1; 8 bases agree with TRBD1. Germline lookup yields CDR1 SGHRS and CDR2 YFSETQ. This CDR3 region has 15 residues. V gave up 0 bases and J gave up 8 bases; unmatched junction bases: 7. This chain's CDR3 is CASSLAGTGRDEQFF. The CDR3 region has the DNA TGCGCCAGCAGCTTGGCTGGGACAGGACGTGATGAGCAGTTCTTC.

The chain's CDR3 is CASSRDRTTNYGYTF. DNA for the CDR3: TGTGCCAGCAGCCGGGACAGGACTACTAACTATGGCTACACCTTC. This chain connects TRBV6-5 to TRBJ1-2; 8 bases are shared with TRBD1. The V gene's germline CDR1 is MNHEY and CDR2 SVGAGI. V dropped 6 bases and J dropped 0; count of bases not matched to a gene: 6. This CDR3 region has 15 residues.

The chain has TRBV28 and TRBJ2-1; 7 nucleotides align to TRBD2. V trimming: 4 bases; J trimming: 4 bases; junction bases outside the gene matches: 10. Germline lookup yields CDR1 MDHEN and CDR2 SYDVKM. The CDR3 covers 16 residues. CDR3 protein: CASSSSRLAEYNEQFF. The CDR3 DNA reads as TGTGCCAGCAGTTCCTCGCGGCTAGCGGAATACAATGAGCAGTTCTTC.